The clone carrying this T cell receptor (beta chain) was observed many times. Building of the TCR beta libraries involved iRepertoire HTBI primers and Arm-PCR of CDR3 regions. TCRdb used MiXCR to reprocess the multiplex PCR reads, holding one entry per CDR3 protein. There are under 300,000 distinct CDR3 sequences in the sample; around 16% occur only once, and approximately 24% lies in the top ten. V was pared by 1 base and J by 10 bases, with 10 bases between. The CDR3 is 13 residues long. This entry is derived from a study of regulatory T cells in long-lasting Graves disease. The time point was: newly diagnosed GD, antithyroid drugs for less than 3 months. From RNA extracted from PBMCs, the TCR library was made. American Thyroid Association guidelines defined how Graves' disease was diagnosed. Each of the patients was recruited from an endocrinology department situated in Xi'an, China.

This clonotype was sampled from a female donor with Graves disease. The specimen was peripheral blood mononuclear cells (PBMCs), collected at new diagnosis, from a patient treated with antithyroid drugs. The gene calls are TRBV12-3 or TRBV12-4 and TRBJ1-4; tentative D call: TRBD1 (5 bases). DNA of the CDR3: TGTGCCAGCAGTTTAGTTTGGGGGACAAAACTGTTTTTT. As protein: CASSLVWGTKLFF.